This entry is about one T cell receptor (beta chain). Its specificity is unknown. The V end lost 2 bases, the J end lost 3 bases, and 14 bases lay between the germline ends. Germline CDR1 and CDR2: WSHSY and SAAADI. This CDR3 is 15 amino acids long. The data originate from a study of immune evolution from preneoplasia to lung adenocarcinoma. Study-level findings and limits: Highest clonality occurred in KRAS-mutant, not EGFR-mutant or double wild-type, nodules.

Patient tissue came from resections in Japan or China, 2014–2017. Libraries were prepared by immunoSEQ multiplex PCR; TCRdb keeps only in-frame clonotypes and omits some of them. Found here are 9,500 to 10,000 clones, 80% of them singletons; the top ten hold roughly 4.5%. The J gene is TRBJ2-7, the V gene TRBV10-2, with D possibly being TRBD2 (6 bases). The clonotype originates from a person between 65 and 80 years old with lung adenocarcinoma. Some clones in this sample may be carry-over from other donors' samples. The sequenced sample was FFPE minimally invasive lung adenocarcinoma tissue. The CDR3 DNA reads as TGCGCCAGCAGTGAGATCGGGGGAGTACTCTACGAGCAGTACTTC. It translates to CASSEIGGVLYEQYF.